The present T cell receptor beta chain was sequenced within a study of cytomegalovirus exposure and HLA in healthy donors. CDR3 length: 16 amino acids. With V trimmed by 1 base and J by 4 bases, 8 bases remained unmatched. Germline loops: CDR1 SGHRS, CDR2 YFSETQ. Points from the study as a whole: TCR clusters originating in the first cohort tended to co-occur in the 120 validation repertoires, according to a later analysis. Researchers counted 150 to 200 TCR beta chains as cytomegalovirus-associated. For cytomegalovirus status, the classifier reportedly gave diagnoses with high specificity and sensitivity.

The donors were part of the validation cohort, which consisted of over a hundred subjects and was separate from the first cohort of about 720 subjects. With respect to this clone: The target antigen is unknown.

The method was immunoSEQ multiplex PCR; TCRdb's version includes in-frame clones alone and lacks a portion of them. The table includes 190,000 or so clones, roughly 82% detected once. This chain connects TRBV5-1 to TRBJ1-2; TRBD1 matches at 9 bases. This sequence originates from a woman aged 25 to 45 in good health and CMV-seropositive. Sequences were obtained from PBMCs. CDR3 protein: CASSLNAGQGSYGYTF. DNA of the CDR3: TGCGCCAGCAGCTTGAATGCTGGACAGGGGAGCTATGGCTACACCTTC.